Described below is a single TCR beta chain sequence and its context. Its antigen is currently unknown. The CDR3 length is 15 residues. Time point denoted: cycle 4 day 1 (C4D1), after more than five weeks of nivolumab. Each patient relapsed following autologous stem cell transplantation, and prior brentuximab vedotin exposure differed. Classification of best responses gave complete response, partial response or progressive disease. Produced via immunoSEQ multiplex PCR; TCRdb's table is partial and in-frame only. Here the sample spans tens of thousands of clones, over 65% being singletons. These data are taken from a study of PD-1 blockade in classical Hodgkin lymphoma. Study-level findings and limits: By cycle point C4D1, TCR diversity had risen significantly in CD4+ cells (but not CD8+ cells). Those achieving complete response showed baseline diversity like newly diagnosed patients.

This sequence originates from a human donor with classical Hodgkin lymphoma. The chain employs TRBV21-1 and TRBJ2-1; the table's D gene call, TRBD2, was not cross checked with the DNA. TRBV21-1 is a pseudogene segment. The sample consisted of peripheral blood mononuclear cells (PBMCs), taken before the fourth cycle of nivolumab. The chain's CDR3 is CARSSKRHPGNEQFF. CDR3 in DNA: TGTGCCCGCTCTAGCAAGCGTCACCCGGGAAATGAGCAGTTCTTC.